Below, 22 T cell receptor beta chains from the same sample are listed, as sequenced in a study of blood T cell repertoires in COVID-19. The table came from immunoSEQ multiplex PCR; TCRdb's copy has only in-frame clones and leaves some out. The table shows over 35,000 clones, with more than 75% occurring only once. Specimen: peripheral blood. The receptors here all came from a man aged 40-50 years with COVID-19, enrolled during active disease.

This clone occurred a few times. The chain carries TRBV7-9 and TRBJ1-3, with D perhaps matching TRBD1 (6 bases). This CDR3 has 16 residues. The germline V gene encodes CDR1 SEHNR and CDR2 FQNEAQ (reference sequence). Trimming shortened V by 3 bases and J by 0 bases, and 12 bases separated the two germline ends. CDR3 nucleotide sequence: TGTGCCAGCAGCTTGGCAGGACAGTACTCTGGAAACACCATATATTTT. Protein sequence: CASSLAGQYSGNTIYF.

The V call is TRBV25-1, the J call TRBJ2-4; 8 nucleotides agree with TRBD1. Germline CDR1 is MGHDK and CDR2 is SYGVNS. This CDR3 comprises 16 residues. J was trimmed by 6 bases and V by 5 bases; bases with no gene match: 12. In DNA, the CDR3 is TGTGCCAGCAGTAACCCAGGGACAGGCGATGGAAACATTCAGTACTTC. Translated, it gives CASSNPGTGDGNIQYF.

V and J are TRBV12-3 or TRBV12-4 and TRBJ2-3; D is possibly TRBD2 (6 bases). The V end was cut by 8 bases, the J end by 5 bases, with 8 bases between. The CDR3 is 11 amino acids. CDR3 in DNA: TGTGCCAGCGGAGGGATAGATACGCAGTATTTT. Its protein product is CASGGIDTQYF.

V is TRBV19 and J is TRBJ1-2; possibly TRBD1 for D (5 bases). V was cut by 3 bases and J by 8 bases, with 16 bases left in between. CDR1 LNHDA and CDR2 SQIVND come from the germline V gene (reference sequence). The CDR3 is 14 amino acids. The CDR3 DNA reads as TGTGCCAGTAGTATTCACCCGGGGGAAGAAGGCTACACCTTC. Its protein product is CASSIHPGEEGYTF.

The CDR3 loop is CASSLVLELAFF. In DNA form, the CDR3 reads TGTGCCAGCAGTTTGGTTCTGGAGCTAGCTTTCTTT. The chain couples TRBV12-3 or TRBV12-4 to TRBJ1-1; no clear D gene. V lost 3 bases to trimming and J lost 10 bases, with 12 bases between them. The CDR3 runs to 12 residues.

The chain joins TRBV24-1 to TRBJ1-2, with D possibly being TRBD1 (6 bases). V lost 9 bases and J 7 bases, leaving 11 bases between the germline ends. Germline assignment: CDR1 KGHDR and CDR2 SFDVKD. This CDR3 contains 11 residues. CDR3 loop: CATEGVFGYTF. DNA for the CDR3: TGTGCCACCGAGGGGGTTTTTGGCTACACCTTC.

This clone was observed a handful of times. The chain has TRBV5-1 and TRBJ1-2, with 7 bases lining up with TRBD1. The junction had 5 bases not matched to a gene; V was cut back by 4 bases and J by 5 bases. The V gene's germline CDR1 is SGHRS and CDR2 YFSETQ. CDR3 length equals 13 residues. The CDR3: CASSPATGYGYTF. CDR3 sequence (DNA): TGCGCCAGCAGCCCGGCGACAGGGTATGGCTACACCTTC. The full variable domain, its missing parts supplied by reference TRBV5-1 and TRBJ1-2, is KAGVTQTPRYLIKTRGQQVTLSCSPISGHRSVSWYQQTPGQGLQFLFEYFSETQRNKGNFPGRFSGRQFSNSRSEMNVSTLELGDSALYLCASSPATGYGYTFGSGTRLTVV.

The J gene is TRBJ2-1, the V gene TRBV5-8, with a weak D call TRBD2 (6 bases). Trimming pared 4 bases from V and 0 bases from J, leaving 8 bases between. Germline CDR1 reads SGHTS; CDR2 reads YDEGEE. This CDR3 spans 14 amino acids. The CDR3 sequence is CASSPGVSYNEQFF. Here the CDR3 DNA reads TGTGCCAGCAGCCCGGGGGTCTCCTACAATGAGCAGTTCTTC.

The CDR3 region is CASSIGLPDGYTF. The CDR3 nucleotides read TGTGCCAGTAGTATTGGGCTGCCTGACGGCTACACCTTC. The chain recombines TRBV19 with TRBJ1-2; D is unclear. V lost 3 bases and J 8 bases, leaving 13 bases between the germline ends. CDR3 length: 13 residues. Germline assignment: CDR1 LNHDA and CDR2 SQIVND (reference sequence).

CDR3 bases: TGTGCCAGCAGCCCCCAGGGGACAAACACCGGGGAGCTGTTTTTT. Translation: CASSPQGTNTGELFF. The V gene is TRBV11-2, the J gene TRBJ2-2; tentatively, D is TRBD1 (6 bases). CDR3 size: 15 residues. With 5 bases removed from V and 2 bases from J, the gap between germline ends came to 12 bases. CDR1 is SGHAT, CDR2 FQNNGV, per germline.

The J gene is TRBJ2-5, the V gene TRBV19; 7 bases are shared with TRBD2. From germline, CDR1 is LNHDA and CDR2 SQIVND (reference sequence). The CDR3 covers 16 residues. V shed 5 bases and J 4 bases; nucleotides not matched to a gene: 13. The CDR3: CASSPTGGSGGETQYF. In DNA form, the CDR3 reads TGTGCCAGTAGTCCGACGGGCGGGAGTGGGGGAGAGACCCAGTACTTC.

The rearrangement links TRBV18 to TRBJ2-7; 8 positions match TRBD1. The CDR3 runs to 14 residues. Trimming took 3 bases from V and 3 from J; bases not matched to a gene: 4. In germline, CDR1 is KGHSH, CDR2 LQKENI. CDR3: CASSPGQVLYEQYF. In nucleotides, the CDR3 is TGTGCCAGCTCACCGGGACAGGTACTCTACGAGCAGTACTTC.

J is TRBJ2-3 and V is TRBV5-1; the match to TRBD1 covers 8 bases. Germline V CDR1 and CDR2: SGHRS, YFSETQ. This CDR3 contains 17 residues. Unmatched junction bases numbered 16, after V lost 4 bases and J lost 6 bases. CDR3 DNA sequence: TGCGCCAGCAGCGCCCAGGGGGCGTCCATTAGATCCGATACGCAGTATTTT. Residues: CASSAQGASIRSDTQYF.

The chain couples TRBV6-1 to TRBJ2-4; 10 nucleotides align to TRBD2. With 0 bases clipped from V and 1 base from J, the junction kept 6 bases outside the gene matches. The CDR3 is 18 residues long. Germline V CDR1 and CDR2: MNHNS, SASEGT. The CDR3 bases are TGTGCCAGCAGTGAAGCGGCTAGCGGGAGTTTTGCCAAAAACATTCAGTACTTC. Residues: CASSEAASGSFAKNIQYF.

V usage is TRBV5-1 and J usage is TRBJ2-2; 11 bases map to TRBD2. The CDR3 totals 16 residues. Germline-derived CDR1 and CDR2 are SGHRS and YFSETQ. V lost 2 bases and J lost 3; bases outside the gene matches: 3. DNA of the CDR3: TGCGCCAGCAGCTTTAGCGGGAGGGCCTACACCGGGGAGCTGTTTTTT. Translating gives CASSFSGRAYTGELFF.

The chain links TRBV2 to TRBJ2-2; D unresolved. Trimming shortened V by 3 bases and J by 4 bases, and 18 bases separated the two germline ends. Germline values: CDR1 SNHLY, CDR2 FYNNEI. The CDR3 is 17 amino acids. The chain's CDR3 is CASSDPLSPLGTGELFF. CDR3 sequence (DNA): TGTGCCAGCAGTGACCCCCTTAGCCCCCTGGGCACCGGGGAGCTGTTTTTT.

This clone has a handful of counts. The chain carries TRBV28 and TRBJ2-6, with D hard to call. V was clipped by 3 bases and J by 5 bases, with 5 bases between them. This CDR3 has 13 amino acids. Germline values: CDR1 MDHEN, CDR2 SYDVKM. In nucleotides, the CDR3 is TGTGCCAGCAGTTTCAGTTGGGCCAACGTCCTGACTTTC. This encodes CASSFSWANVLTF.

This clone showed up just once. The chain has TRBV28 and TRBJ1-3; 8 bases fit TRBD1. Per the germline V gene, CDR1 is MDHEN and CDR2 is SYDVKM. V trimming: 7 bases; J trimming: 4 bases; junction bases outside the gene matches: 6. The CDR3 is 14 residues long. The CDR3 is CASTLDRAGNTIYF. The CDR3 nucleotides read TGTGCCAGCACTCTGGACAGGGCAGGAAACACCATATATTTT.

The chain is built from TRBV19 and TRBJ2-3, with D possibly matching TRBD1 (6 bases). V was cut by 5 bases and J by 3 bases, with 15 bases left in between. The CDR3 contains 15 residues. Germline lookup yields CDR1 LNHDA and CDR2 SQIVND (reference sequence). Here the CDR3 DNA reads TGTGCCAGTAGTTGGTCCCCGCAGGGGACAGATACGCAGTATTTT. This translates into CASSWSPQGTDTQYF.

The chain uses TRBV28 and TRBJ2-5, with TRBD2 identical over 7 bases. Looked up from germline, CDR1 is MDHEN and CDR2 is SYDVKM. This CDR3 has 15 residues. V was pared by 6 bases and J by 1 base, with 8 bases of the junction left unmatched. The CDR3 DNA reads TGTGCCAGCAGAAACCTTGGGGGGGGCCAAGAGACCCAGTACTTC. Amino acids: CASRNLGGGQETQYF.

This clone was picked up one time. The gene calls are TRBV7-9 and TRBJ2-5, with 7 positions matching TRBD1. CDR1 SEHNR and CDR2 FQNEAQ come from the germline V gene (reference sequence). The CDR3 totals 15 residues. Trimming cost V 5 bases and J 2 bases; bases outside gene matches: 8. CDR3 DNA sequence: TGTGCCAGCAGCCATGGACAGGACTTACAAGAGACCCAGTACTTC. Residues: CASSHGQDLQETQYF.

The chain recombines TRBV28 with TRBJ2-5; 8 positions agree with TRBD1. CDR1 is MDHEN, CDR2 SYDVKM, per germline. The CDR3 runs to 16 residues. The V and J ends lost 2 bases and 4 bases, in that order; junction bases with no gene match: 9. CDR3 DNA: TGTGCCAGCAGTTTAAGGGACAGGCCCTCGCGAGAGACCCAGTACTTC. As protein: CASSLRDRPSRETQYF. The full variable domain, its missing parts supplied by reference TRBV28 and TRBJ2-5, is DVKVTQSSRYLVKRTGEKVFLECVQDMDHENMFWYRQDPGLGLRLIYFSYDVKMKEKGDIPEGYSVSREKKERFSLILESASTNQTSMYLCASSLRDRPSRETQYFGPGTRLLVL.